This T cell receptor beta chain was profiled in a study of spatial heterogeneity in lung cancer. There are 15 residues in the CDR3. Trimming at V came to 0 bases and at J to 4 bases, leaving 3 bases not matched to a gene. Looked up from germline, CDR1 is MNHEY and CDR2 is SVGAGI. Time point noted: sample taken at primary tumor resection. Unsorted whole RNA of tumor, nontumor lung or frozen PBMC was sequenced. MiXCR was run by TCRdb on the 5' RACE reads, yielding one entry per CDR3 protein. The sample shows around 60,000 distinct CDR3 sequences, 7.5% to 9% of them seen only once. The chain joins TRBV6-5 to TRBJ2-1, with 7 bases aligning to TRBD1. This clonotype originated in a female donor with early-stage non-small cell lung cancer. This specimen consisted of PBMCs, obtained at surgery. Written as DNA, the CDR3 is TGTGCCAGCAGTTACTCATGGGGACAGTACAATGAGCAGTTCTTC. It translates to CASSYSWGQYNEQFF.